The T cell receptor beta chain under discussion was sequenced for a study of CD8+CD57+ T cells in acquired aplastic anemia. Study details: Mean yield of DNA from sorted CD4+ and CD8+ cells was around 3 ug.

The junction had 10 bases not matched to a gene; V was cut back by 8 bases and J by 5 bases. CDR3 length: 14 residues. Germline CDR1 SGHTA, CDR2 FQGNSA. Study-wide results and limits: Around 29 CD8+ CDR3 sequences were shared between patients and controls.

On this clonotype: Its specificity is unknown.

Template material for TCR beta VDJ and CDR3 profiling consisted of genomic DNA. From the reads, TCRdb called clonotypes with MiXCR, one entry per CDR3 protein. The sample records 200,000 to 250,000 distinct CDR3 sequences, over 60% being singletons. The sequence derives from a human donor in good health. The V and J genes are TRBV7-2 and TRBJ2-5, with 8 bases that match TRBD2. The specimen sequenced was sorted CD4+, CD8+, or CD8+CD57+ T cells (not recorded which) from PBMCs. The CDR3 DNA follows: TGTGCCAGCGTTGGAGCGGGAGTCGAGGAGACCCAGTACTTC. It encodes CASVGAGVEETQYF.